The 22 T cell receptor beta chains given below trace back to one sample, sequenced in a study of identical twins. A single record per CDR3 protein comes from TCRdb applying MiXCR to the 5' RACE reads. This table holds approximately 600,000 distinct CDR3 sequences, 9.6% found once. These data also formed part of another study, on yellow fever vaccine responses in identical twins.

The source material was PBMCs. The receptors were gathered from a woman aged 18-35 years in good health.

The V and J genes are TRBV7-2 and TRBJ1-1; 7 bases align to TRBD1. CDR3 length: 14 residues. V dropped 7 bases and J dropped 0; count of bases not matched to a gene: 5. Germline V gives CDR1 SGHTA, CDR2 FQGNSA. The CDR3 coding sequence is TGTGCCAGCAACCCACAGGGGATGAACACTGAAGCTTTCTTT. Residues: CASNPQGMNTEAFF.

This chain uses TRBV12-3 or TRBV12-4 with TRBJ2-1, with TRBD2 identical over 9 bases. The CDR3 totals 18 residues. Trimming took 0 bases from V and 5 from J; bases not matched to a gene: 11. The CDR3 DNA is TGTGCCAGCAGTTTAGCGCTAATTGGGGCTAGCGGGGACAATGAGCAGTTCTTC. Its protein product is CASSLALIGASGDNEQFF.

The V and J genes are TRBV10-3 and TRBJ1-1, with D possibly being TRBD1 (5 bases). CDR1 is ENHRY and CDR2 is SYGVKD in the germline V gene. The CDR3 is 14 amino acids. Trimming took off 10 bases at V and 0 bases at J, with 15 bases between the two ends. CDR3 sequence (DNA): TGTGCCACGGGGGGTATGGGAGTGAACACTGAAGCTTTCTTT. As protein: CATGGMGVNTEAFF.

The gene calls are TRBV20-1 and TRBJ2-7, with 12 nucleotides matching TRBD2. Trimming removed 4 bases from V and 1 base from J; junction bases left unmatched: 5. The CDR3 consists of 15 residues. CDR1 is DFQATT and CDR2 is SNEGSKA in the germline V gene (reference sequence). In DNA, the CDR3 is TGCAGTGCTAACGTCCTAGCGGGGGGGTCCTACGAGCAGTACTTC. It encodes CSANVLAGGSYEQYF.

This clonotype was counted a few times. The V call is TRBV9, the J call TRBJ2-3; 10 nucleotides agree with TRBD2. The J segment lost 3 bases and the V segment lost 3 bases, leaving 4 bases of the junction unmatched. The CDR3 sequence is 15 residues long. Germline V gene data show CDR1 as SGDLS and CDR2 as YYNGEE. The CDR3 DNA reads as TGTGCCAGCAGCGAGAGCGGGAGGGGGACAGATACGCAGTATTTT. Translating gives CASSESGRGTDTQYF.

This clonotype was seen a handful of times. This sequence joins TRBV7-6 and TRBJ2-1; D might be TRBD2 (7 bases). Germline CDR1 is SGHVS and CDR2 is FNYEAQ. The CDR3 loop spans 16 amino acids. Trimming shortened V by 5 bases and J by 8 bases, and 22 bases separated the two germline ends. The CDR3 sequence: CASSHHSGGAVYEQFF. The CDR3 DNA sequence: TGTGCCAGCAGCCACCACAGTGGGGGGGCAGTATATGAGCAGTTCTTC.

The chain joins TRBV2 to TRBJ1-5; D is undetermined. Trimming stripped 4 bases from V and 9 bases from J, with 13 bases between. CDR3 length: 13 amino acids. From germline, CDR1 is SNHLY and CDR2 FYNNEI. CDR3 in DNA: TGTGCCAGCAGTGCCAGACACGACGGGCCCCAGCATTTT. Protein: CASSARHDGPQHF.

This clonotype has a single count. The V and J genes are TRBV7-6 and TRBJ2-7; D might be TRBD2 (6 bases). The CDR3 runs 14 residues. V lost 4 bases to trimming and J lost 5 bases, with 15 bases between them. From germline, CDR1 is SGHVS and CDR2 FNYEAQ. CDR3 amino acids: CASSSGLGSNEQYF. The CDR3 DNA reads TGTGCCAGCAGCTCGGGACTCGGGTCAAACGAGCAGTACTTC.

This chain uses TRBV20-1 with TRBJ1-6; possible D gene TRBD1, 6 bases. Per the germline V gene, CDR1 is DFQATT and CDR2 is SNEGSKA (reference sequence). V was pared by 7 bases and J by 9 bases, with 22 bases between. The CDR3 length is 15 residues. The CDR3 DNA reads as TGCAGTGGTTCGGGGGGCTCCGGATTGGGTTCACCCCTCCACTTT. It specifies CSGSGGSGLGSPLHF.

Ten or more counts support this clonotype. V is TRBV6-4 and J is TRBJ1-6, with a weak D call TRBD1 (5 bases). CDR3 length: 13 amino acids. The ends were cut back, 4 bases at V and 5 bases at J, with 6 bases in the middle. The V gene's germline CDR1 is MRHNA and CDR2 SNTAGT. CDR3 sequence: CASSVGDNSPLHF. The CDR3 coding sequence is TGTGCCAGCAGTGTAGGGGATAATTCACCCCTCCACTTT.

The V call is TRBV7-2, the J call TRBJ2-5; D possibly matches TRBD1 or TRBD2 (5 bases each). The length of the CDR3 is 14 residues. Germline V gives CDR1 SGHTA, CDR2 FQGNSA. V dropped 5 bases and J dropped 5 bases, with 15 bases sitting between them. The CDR3 is CASSTQGGLETQYF. DNA for the CDR3: TGTGCCAGCAGCACCCAGGGCGGGTTGGAGACCCAGTACTTC.

In this sample, this clonotype turned up a few times. This rearrangement joins TRBV15 to TRBJ2-7; perhaps TRBD1 as D (6 bases). V lost 2 bases, J lost 4 bases, and 21 bases lay in between. The CDR3 totals 17 residues. Germline V gene data show CDR1 as LNHNV and CDR2 as YYDKDF (reference sequence). CDR3 region: CATSRLPEGELVYEQYF. The CDR3, as DNA: TGTGCCACCAGCAGACTCCCCGAGGGGGAGTTGGTTTACGAGCAGTACTTC.

A few counts support this clonotype. The CDR3 sequence is CASSFAHKGRTDYEQYF. In DNA form, the CDR3 reads TGTGCCAGCAGTTTCGCCCACAAGGGGCGGACGGACTACGAGCAGTACTTC. This chain joins TRBV28 and TRBJ2-7; a possible D gene is TRBD1 (5 bases). The CDR3 has 17 residues. V lost 3 bases, J lost 3 bases, and 21 bases lay in between. Germline V gene data show CDR1 as MDHEN and CDR2 as SYDVKM. Based on the CDR3 plus reference TRBV28 and TRBJ2-7, the full variable domain is DVKVTQSSRYLVKRTGEKVFLECVQDMDHENMFWYRQDPGLGLRLIYFSYDVKMKEKGDIPEGYSVSREKKERFSLILESASTNQTSMYLCASSFAHKGRTDYEQYFGPGTRLTVT.

In its sample, this clonotype was seen a few times. The V and J genes are TRBV4-3 and TRBJ2-1, with D possibly TRBD1 on 6 matching bases. From germline, CDR1 is LGHNA and CDR2 YSLEER. Trimming took 6 bases from V and 0 from J, leaving 15 bases between them. The length of the CDR3 is 16 residues. The CDR3 DNA sequence: TGCGCCAGCAGACCGGACAGATCCGTCTCCTACAATGAGCAGTTCTTC. The encoded protein is CASRPDRSVSYNEQFF.

This clonotype has only a few counts. The V gene is TRBV20-1, the J gene TRBJ2-7; D is possibly TRBD2 (5 bases). Trimming pared 6 bases from V and 5 bases from J, leaving 14 bases between. The germline V gene has CDR1 DFQATT and CDR2 SNEGSKA (reference sequence). There are 12 residues in the CDR3. The CDR3 DNA reads as TGCAGTGCCATCGCTAGCAGCCACGAGCAGTACTTC. It encodes CSAIASSHEQYF.

This clonotype has a handful of counts. The rearrangement uses TRBV7-9 and TRBJ1-6; D is unresolved. With 3 bases removed from V and 7 bases from J, the gap between germline ends came to 10 bases. This CDR3 is 14 amino acids long. CDR1 is SEHNR, CDR2 FQNEAQ, per germline (reference sequence). The CDR3 loop reads CASSFFDNNSPLHF. CDR3 sequence (DNA): TGTGCCAGCAGCTTTTTCGATAACAATTCACCCCTCCACTTT.

The chain recombines TRBV4-3 with TRBJ2-3; 7 bases fit TRBD2. The CDR3 has 16 amino acids. From germline, CDR1 is LGHNA and CDR2 YSLEER. V lost 0 bases, J lost 4 bases, and 7 bases stayed unmatched. The CDR3 here is CASSQDVQGGADTQYF. The CDR3 DNA follows: TGCGCCAGCAGCCAAGATGTCCAGGGAGGGGCAGATACGCAGTATTTT.

The table lists this clonotype with a few counts. The chain combines TRBV7-9 with TRBJ2-3; tentative D call: TRBD1 (6 bases). Trimming stripped 6 bases from V and 1 base from J, with 11 bases between. Germline lookup yields CDR1 SEHNR and CDR2 FQNEAQ (reference sequence). This CDR3 is 14 amino acids long. The CDR3 DNA reads TGTGCCAGCAGAAGACAGGCTGGCACAGATACGCAGTATTTT. Translating it yields CASRRQAGTDTQYF.

This clonotype has a count of ten or more. The genes are TRBV18 and TRBJ2-7; 7 bases fit TRBD1. CDR1 KGHSH and CDR2 LQKENI come from the germline V gene. This CDR3 is 13 amino acids long. The V gene end was trimmed by 5 bases and the J gene end by 1 base; junction bases not matched to a gene: 2. The chain's CDR3 is CASSTTGSYEQYF. The CDR3, as DNA: TGTGCCAGCTCAACGACAGGGTCCTACGAGCAGTACTTC. Based on the CDR3 plus reference TRBV18 and TRBJ2-7, the full variable domain is NAGVMQNPRHLVRRRGQEARLRCSPMKGHSHVYWYRQLPEEGLKFMVYLQKENIIDESGMPKERFSAEFPKEGPSILRIQQVVRGDSAAYFCASSTTGSYEQYFGPGTRLTVT.

There are many counts of this clonotype. The CDR3, as DNA: TGTGCCACCAGGGAGGGGGGGTACTATGGCTACACCTTC. Residues: CATREGGYYGYTF. The J gene is TRBJ1-2, the V gene TRBV6-1, with D possibly matching TRBD1 (6 bases). This CDR3 has 13 residues. The germline V gene encodes CDR1 MNHNS and CDR2 SASEGT. The V end lost 10 bases, the J end lost 3 bases, and 15 bases lay between the germline ends.

This clonotype was detected many times. The CDR3 here is CASSWTGDNSPLHF. Here the CDR3 DNA reads TGTGCCAGCAGCTGGACAGGAGATAATTCACCCCTCCACTTT. The chain carries TRBV7-9 and TRBJ1-6, with TRBD1 matching over 7 bases. The CDR3 extends over 14 amino acids. Per germline, CDR1 SEHNR and CDR2 FQNEAQ (reference sequence). J gave up 5 bases and V 4 bases, and 2 bases lay outside the gene matches.

This clonotype was counted at least ten times. The CDR3 DNA reads TGCGCCAGCAGCCCGGGAGGGAGAGGCTACGAGCAGTACTTC. It is translated as CASSPGGRGYEQYF. The genes are TRBV4-1 and TRBJ2-7; TRBD2 matches 8 bases. There are 14 residues in the CDR3. From germline, CDR1 is MGHRA and CDR2 YSYEKL. The junction had 5 bases not matched to a gene; V was cut back by 4 bases and J by 3 bases.